This record covers a single T cell receptor (beta chain). Its recognized antigen is unknown. No much larger clonotype is one base removed from it; base qualities were not supplied. Sequencing used an Illumina HiSeq 2500. TCR beta libraries were prepared by quantitative 5'-RACE with molecular barcodes. Turning to the authors' computational methods: A new computational method based on a probabilistic model of VDJ rearrangement was used to identify disease-linked TCR variants. TCRdb cleaned the public reads at Q25 with fastp, built clones with MiXCR and kept in-frame beta chains. Rows matching on CDR3 protein sequence are summarized as one entry with the most common DNA and genes. Here the V and J calls rest on TCRdb's processing, not on the authors' analysis. The sample table lists 200,000 to 250,000 distinct CDR3 sequences, about 10% of them with a count of one. 21% of the sample goes to the ten largest clones.

This sample is part of a study of CD8 T cells in ankylosing spondylitis (TCRdb year 2017). A note on the overall study: To find TCR variants linked to disease, the study profiled T cell receptor beta repertoires in ankylosing spondylitis patients and healthy donors. In total, the full study cohort was made up of roughly 110 healthy donors and 25 or so ankylosing spondylitis patients. Peripheral blood was sampled, and synovial fluid was additionally collected from ankylosing spondylitis patients.

Overall results and qualifications from the work: Significant enrichment of the disease-linked clones was reported in matched synovial fluid samples from ankylosing spondylitis patients. A CD8+ phenotype was shown by the disease-linked clones, which were found at relatively low frequencies in peripheral blood. Some motif variants were previously reported in synovial fluid and blood of reactive arthritis patients, suggesting common disease-initiation mechanisms. Blood from ankylosing spondylitis patients appeared to be characterized by a TCR beta motif made up of eight highly homologous amino acid variants.

CDR1 and CDR2 were assigned from the germline V gene as SNHLY and FYNNEI. The CDR3 covers 15 residues, taking in both the cysteine and the phenylalanine. Only the CDR3 region is kept as DNA, spanning 45 bases read in frame from base 1. V is cut back by 6 bases and J by 10 bases, with 11 bases in the junction unmatched. Material for sequencing was blood, either unsorted or a sorted T cell fraction (not recorded which). The receptor was derived from a male donor with ankylosing spondylitis or in good health (not recorded which). The chain was built from TRBV2 and TRBJ2-1; 11 junctional bases match TRBD2. The bases read TGTGCCAGCAGCCAGCGGCTAGCGGGGGGAAACGAGCAGTTCTTC. Its product reads: CASSQRLAGGNEQFF.